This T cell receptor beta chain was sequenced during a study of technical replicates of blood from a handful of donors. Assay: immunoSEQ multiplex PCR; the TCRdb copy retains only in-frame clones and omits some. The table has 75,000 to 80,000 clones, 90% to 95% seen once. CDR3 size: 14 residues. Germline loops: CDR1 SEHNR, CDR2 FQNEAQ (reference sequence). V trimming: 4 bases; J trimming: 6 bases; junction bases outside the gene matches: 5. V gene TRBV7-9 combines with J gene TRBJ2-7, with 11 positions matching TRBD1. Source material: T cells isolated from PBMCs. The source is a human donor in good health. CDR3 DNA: TGTGCCAGCAGCTCCGGACAGGGGGCGTTCGAGCAGTACTTC. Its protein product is CASSSGQGAFEQYF.